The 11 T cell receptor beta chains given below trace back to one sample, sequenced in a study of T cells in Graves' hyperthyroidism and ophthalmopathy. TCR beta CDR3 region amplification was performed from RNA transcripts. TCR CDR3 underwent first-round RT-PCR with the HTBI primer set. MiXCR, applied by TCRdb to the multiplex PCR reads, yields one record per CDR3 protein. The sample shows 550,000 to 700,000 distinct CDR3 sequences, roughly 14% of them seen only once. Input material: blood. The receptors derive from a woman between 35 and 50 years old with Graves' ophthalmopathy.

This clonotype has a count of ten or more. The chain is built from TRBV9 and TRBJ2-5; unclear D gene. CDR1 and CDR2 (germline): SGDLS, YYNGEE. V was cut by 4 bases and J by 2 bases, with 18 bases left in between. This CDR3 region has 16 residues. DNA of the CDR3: TGTGCCAGCAGCCCTTGGAGTACGGCAAGGCAAGAGACCCAGTACTTC. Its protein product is CASSPWSTARQETQYF.

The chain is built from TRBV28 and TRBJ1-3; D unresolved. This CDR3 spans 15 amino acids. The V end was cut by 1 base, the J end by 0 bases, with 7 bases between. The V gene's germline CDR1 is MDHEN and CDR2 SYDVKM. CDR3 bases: TGTGCCAGCAGTTTATCGGGGTCCTCTGGAAACACCATATATTTT. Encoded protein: CASSLSGSSGNTIYF.

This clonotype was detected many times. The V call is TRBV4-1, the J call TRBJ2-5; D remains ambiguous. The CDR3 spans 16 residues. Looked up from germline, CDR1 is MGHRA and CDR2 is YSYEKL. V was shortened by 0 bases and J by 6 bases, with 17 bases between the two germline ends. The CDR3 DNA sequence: TGCGCCAGCAGCCAAGATTCGGGCGCCAGCAAAAAGACCCAGTACTTC. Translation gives CASSQDSGASKKTQYF.

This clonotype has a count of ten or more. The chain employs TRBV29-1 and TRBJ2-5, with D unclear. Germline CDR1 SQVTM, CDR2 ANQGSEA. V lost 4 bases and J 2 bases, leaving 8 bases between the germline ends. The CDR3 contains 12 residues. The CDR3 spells CSVVGRQETQYF. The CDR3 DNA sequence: TGCAGCGTTGTAGGCAGGCAAGAGACCCAGTACTTC.

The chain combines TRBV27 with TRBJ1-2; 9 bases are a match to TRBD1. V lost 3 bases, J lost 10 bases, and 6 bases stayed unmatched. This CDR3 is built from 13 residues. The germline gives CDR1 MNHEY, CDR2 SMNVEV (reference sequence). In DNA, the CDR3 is TGTGCCAGCAGTTTCCGGGACAGGGTGACCTACACCTTC. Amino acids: CASSFRDRVTYTF.

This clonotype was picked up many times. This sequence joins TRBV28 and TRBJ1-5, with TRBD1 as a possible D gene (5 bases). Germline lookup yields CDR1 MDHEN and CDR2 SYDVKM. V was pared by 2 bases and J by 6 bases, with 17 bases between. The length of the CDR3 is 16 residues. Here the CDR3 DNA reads TGTGCCAGCAGTTTAGCGCAGGACATTATTGGTCAGCCCCAGCATTTT. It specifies CASSLAQDIIGQPQHF.

The chain's CDR3 is CASSDFASNGELFF. For the CDR3, the DNA is TGTGCCAGCAGTGACTTTGCGTCAAACGGGGAGCTGTTTTTT. The chain joins TRBV6-1 to TRBJ2-2, with unresolved D. The germline V gene has CDR1 MNHNS and CDR2 SASEGT. There are 14 residues in the CDR3. Trimming cost V 3 bases and J 7 bases, with 12 bases left between them.

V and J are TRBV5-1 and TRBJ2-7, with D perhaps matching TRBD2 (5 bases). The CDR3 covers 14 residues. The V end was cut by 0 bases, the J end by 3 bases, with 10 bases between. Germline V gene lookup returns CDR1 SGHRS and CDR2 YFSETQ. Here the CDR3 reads CASSLAGLIYEQYF. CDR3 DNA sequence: TGCGCCAGCAGCTTGGCCGGACTTATCTACGAGCAGTACTTC.

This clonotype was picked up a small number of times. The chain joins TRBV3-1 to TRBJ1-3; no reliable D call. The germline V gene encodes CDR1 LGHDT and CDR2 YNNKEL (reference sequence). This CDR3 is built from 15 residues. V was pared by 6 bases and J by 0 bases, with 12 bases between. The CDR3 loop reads CASRPNLGSGNTIYF. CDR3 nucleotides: TGTGCCAGCAGACCGAACTTAGGCTCTGGAAACACCATATATTTT.

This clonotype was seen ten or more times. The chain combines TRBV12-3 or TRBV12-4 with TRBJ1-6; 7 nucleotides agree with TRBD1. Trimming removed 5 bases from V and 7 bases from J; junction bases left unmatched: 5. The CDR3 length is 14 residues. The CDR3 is CASSPDRRNSPLHF. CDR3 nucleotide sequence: TGTGCCAGCAGTCCGGACAGGAGGAATTCACCCCTCCACTTT.

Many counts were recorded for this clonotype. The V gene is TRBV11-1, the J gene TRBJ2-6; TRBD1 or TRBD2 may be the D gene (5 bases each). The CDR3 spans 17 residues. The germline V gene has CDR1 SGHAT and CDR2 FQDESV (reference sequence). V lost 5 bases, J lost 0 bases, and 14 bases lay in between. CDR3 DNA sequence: TGTGCCAGCAGCCGTACCGGGGCCGTCTCTGGGGCCAACGTCCTGACTTTC. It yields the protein CASSRTGAVSGANVLTF.